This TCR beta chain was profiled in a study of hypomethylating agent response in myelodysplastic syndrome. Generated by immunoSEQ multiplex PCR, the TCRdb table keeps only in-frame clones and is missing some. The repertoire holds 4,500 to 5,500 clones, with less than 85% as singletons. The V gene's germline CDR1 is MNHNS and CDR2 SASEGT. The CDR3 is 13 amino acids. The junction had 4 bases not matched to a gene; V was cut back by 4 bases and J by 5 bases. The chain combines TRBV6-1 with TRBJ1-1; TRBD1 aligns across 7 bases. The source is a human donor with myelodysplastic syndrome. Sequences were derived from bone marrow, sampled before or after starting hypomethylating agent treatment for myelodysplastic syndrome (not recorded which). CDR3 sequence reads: CASSAGQRTEAFF. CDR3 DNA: TGTGCCAGCAGTGCGGGACAGCGGACTGAAGCTTTCTTT.